Presented here are 24 T cell receptor beta chains from one specimen sequenced in a study of cytomegalovirus exposure and HLA in healthy donors. The PCR employed 60 Vbeta primers together with 13 Jbeta primers. TCRdb keeps only in-frame clones here, not all; method: immunoSEQ multiplex PCR. This table has 90,000 to 100,000 clones, just under 80% appearing once. The sample consisted of PBMCs. These receptors were collected from a woman aged 40 to 49 in good health and CMV-seronegative.

This clone was counted between two and nine times. The CDR3 nucleotides are TGTGCCGCTCGGACAGTTGGAAACACCATATATTTT. Translating it yields CAARTVGNTIYF. This chain connects TRBV6-1 to TRBJ1-3, with D perhaps matching TRBD1 (6 bases). Trimming pared 11 bases from V and 3 bases from J, leaving 11 bases between. This CDR3 comprises 12 residues. The germline gives CDR1 MNHNS, CDR2 SASEGT.

V and J are TRBV28 and TRBJ1-2, with TRBD1 matching over 12 bases. The V gene's germline CDR1 is MDHEN and CDR2 SYDVKM. The CDR3 extends over 14 amino acids. Trimming cost V 5 bases and J 7 bases; bases outside gene matches: 5. CDR3 amino acids: CASSRDRGRSGYTF. Here the CDR3 DNA reads TGTGCCAGCAGTCGGGACAGGGGGCGTTCTGGCTACACCTTC.

The CDR3 nucleotides read TGCAGCGTTGCCGGAATAGCGGGAGGGTGGGACACCGGGGAGCTGTTTTTT. It is translated as CSVAGIAGGWDTGELFF. The V gene is TRBV29-1, the J gene TRBJ2-2; 11 bases are a match to TRBD2. J lost 3 bases, V lost 4 bases, and 10 bases had no gene match. Germline V gene lookup returns CDR1 SQVTM and CDR2 ANQGSEA. CDR3 length: 17 amino acids.

Concerning this clone itself: One end of the junction is discordant with germline, which a read error may explain. The identical CDR3 is also encoded by other nucleotide sequences in the sample. The chain employs TRBV18 and TRBJ2-3, with D tentatively TRBD2 (6 bases). This CDR3 is 15 amino acids long. Germline values: CDR1 KGHSH, CDR2 LQKENI. The CDR3 spells CASSPLSGGSDTQYF. The CDR3 coding sequence is TGTGCCAGTTCACCACTCTCCGGGGGATCGGATACGCAGTATTTT.

A few counts support this clone. The chain recombines TRBV27 with TRBJ1-1; no clear D. The CDR3 spans 17 residues. Germline V gives CDR1 MNHEY, CDR2 SMNVEV (reference sequence). Trimming shortened V by 3 bases and J by 7 bases, and 24 bases separated the two germline ends. This CDR3 reads CASSFLPGRTARVEAFF. The CDR3 bases are TGTGCCAGCAGTTTTCTTCCAGGCCGCACAGCGAGGGTTGAAGCTTTCTTT.

This clone has a single count. This chain links TRBV27 with TRBJ2-7, with a possible D match to TRBD1 (6 bases). V shed 3 bases and J shed 2 bases, with 17 bases lying between them. This CDR3 spans 16 amino acids. CDR1 is MNHEY and CDR2 is SMNVEV in the germline V gene (reference sequence). CDR3 loop: CASSLPPGVCTYEQYF. DNA for the CDR3: TGTGCCAGCAGTTTGCCTCCAGGGGTGTGTACCTACGAGCAGTACTTC.

CDR3 DNA sequence: TGTGCCAGCAGCTGGGGACTGGGGTCTGCCTACGAGCAGTACTTC. It yields the protein CASSWGLGSAYEQYF. The chain is built from TRBV6-5 and TRBJ2-5, with D perhaps matching TRBD2 (6 bases). The tail of the sequence fits TRBJ2-7 better, so the J call may be wrong. CDR3 length: 15 amino acids. CDR1 MNHEY and CDR2 SVGAGI come from the germline V gene.

The chain couples TRBV28 to TRBJ1-4, with no clear D. Germline V gene sequence: CDR1 MDHEN, CDR2 SYDVKM. The CDR3 loop spans 15 amino acids. The V and J ends lost 7 bases and 6 bases respectively, with 18 bases between them. CDR3 nucleotide sequence: TGTGCCAGCACCTCTTCGGGGAGAGGACATGAAAAACTGTTTTTT. Translating it yields CASTSSGRGHEKLFF.

This CDR3 reads CASSNRVSDEQYF. DNA for the CDR3: TGCGCCAGCAGCAACAGGGTTAGCGACGAGCAGTACTTC. The chain joins TRBV5-1 to TRBJ2-7; possibly TRBD1 for D (6 bases). The CDR3 sequence is 13 residues long. V was pared by 4 bases and J by 5 bases, with 13 bases between. CDR1 SGHRS and CDR2 YFSETQ come from the germline V gene.

The J gene is TRBJ1-1, the V gene TRBV10-2; unclear D gene. The CDR3 is 16 residues long. Germline CDR1 is WSHSY and CDR2 is SAAADI. The V end was cut by 6 bases, the J end by 7 bases, with 24 bases between. The CDR3 DNA reads TGCGCCAGCAGCGATCGGCGGGCCCCCGGACCCCGTGAAGCTTTCTTT. Its protein is CASSDRRAPGPREAFF.

V usage is TRBV29-1 and J usage is TRBJ2-5, with D possibly matching TRBD1 (6 bases). Matching the DNA end better, TRBJ2-7 makes the J call doubtful. The CDR3 runs 12 residues. The germline V gene has CDR1 SQVTM and CDR2 ANQGSEA. CDR3 sequence reads: CSVGGHRYEQYF. DNA for the CDR3: TGCAGCGTTGGGGGACACAGATACGAGCAGTACTTC.

CDR3 coding DNA: TGTGCCAGCAGTTTACCCCTCGGGAGGCCGCGGGGCTACACCTTC. Its protein is CASSLPLGRPRGYTF. The chain links TRBV28 to TRBJ1-2; no firm D call. The germline V gene encodes CDR1 MDHEN and CDR2 SYDVKM. With 2 bases removed from V and 8 bases from J, the gap between germline ends came to 18 bases. This CDR3 spans 15 amino acids.

The chain has TRBV4-1 and TRBJ2-5; 10 bases match TRBD1. The end of the DNA aligns better with TRBJ2-7, so the J call may be wrong. The germline V gene encodes CDR1 MGHRA and CDR2 YSYEKL. The CDR3 loop spans 16 amino acids. The CDR3 coding sequence is TGCGCCAGCAGCCAGGTACCGGGACAGGGGTTCTACGAGCAGTACTTC. Residues: CASSQVPGQGFYEQYF.

The gene calls are TRBV4-2 and TRBJ1-1; D remains unclear. The V gene lost 0 bases and the J gene lost 1 base, with 6 bases spanning the gap. The CDR3 loop spans 14 amino acids. In germline, CDR1 is LGHNA, CDR2 YNFKEQ. CDR3 sequence (DNA): TGTGCCAGCAGCCAAGAGGGCCCGAACACTGAAGCTTTCTTT. Its translation is CASSQEGPNTEAFF.

The V gene is TRBV18, the J gene TRBJ2-1, with 10 bases matching TRBD1. Trimming at V came to 2 bases and at J to 1 base, leaving 14 bases not matched to a gene. Germline CDR1 reads KGHSH; CDR2 reads LQKENI. The CDR3 length is 20 residues. The CDR3 spells CASSPIRTGGGLASYNEQFF. The CDR3 nucleotides are TGTGCCAGCTCACCAATCCGGACAGGGGGGGGGCTAGCGTCCTACAATGAGCAGTTCTTC.

The chain couples TRBV6-5 to TRBJ2-5; 10 bases line up with TRBD2. The CDR3 length is 16 residues. Germline V gene sequence: CDR1 MNHEY, CDR2 SVGAGI. J was trimmed by 4 bases and V by 2 bases; bases with no gene match: 7. CDR3 nucleotide sequence: TGTGCCAGCAGTTACATGTCTAGCGGGAGCATAGAGACCCAGTACTTC. This encodes CASSYMSSGSIETQYF.

This sequence joins TRBV7-9 and TRBJ2-1; 7 nucleotides line up with TRBD2. The CDR3 has 14 amino acids. In germline, CDR1 is SEHNR, CDR2 FQNEAQ (reference sequence). The V gene end was trimmed by 8 bases and the J gene end by 6 bases; junction bases not matched to a gene: 10. As DNA, the CDR3 is TGTGCCAGCGACGAGCGGGGAGGCCCCAATGAGCAGTTCTTC. Translated: CASDERGGPNEQFF.

J is TRBJ1-2 and V is TRBV28; D remains unclear. The V end lost 2 bases, the J end lost 5 bases, and 3 bases lay between the germline ends. The CDR3 loop spans 11 amino acids. The germline gives CDR1 MDHEN, CDR2 SYDVKM. This CDR3 is CASSLEYGYTF. The CDR3 DNA sequence: TGTGCCAGCAGTTTAGAGTATGGCTACACCTTC.

The chain has TRBV9 and TRBJ2-5; tentatively, D is TRBD2 (5 bases). CDR1 is SGDLS, CDR2 YYNGEE, per germline. The CDR3 has 13 amino acids. V lost 0 bases, J lost 10 bases, and 13 bases lay in between. As DNA, the CDR3 is TGTGCCAGCAGCGTAGATGACGGGAAGAGCCAGTACTTC. This gives the protein CASSVDDGKSQYF.

As to this clone: This specimen includes other DNA sequences encoding the same CDR3. The genes are TRBV6-5 and TRBJ1-2, with 7 bases identical to TRBD1. The CDR3 totals 13 residues. Per the germline V gene, CDR1 is MNHEY and CDR2 is SVGAGI. Unmatched junction bases numbered 2, after V lost 5 bases and J lost 2 bases. The CDR3 sequence: CASSPTGNYGYTF. The DNA of the CDR3 is TGTGCCAGCAGTCCGACAGGGAACTATGGCTACACCTTC.

The chain uses TRBV11-2 and TRBJ2-7, with no clear D. Per the germline V gene, CDR1 is SGHAT and CDR2 is FQNNGV. The CDR3 contains 12 residues. The V end was cut by 0 bases, the J end by 12 bases, with 12 bases between. The CDR3 loop is CASSLDLTAWYF. The DNA of the CDR3 is TGTGCCAGCAGCTTAGATCTGACTGCGTGGTACTTC.

The gene calls are TRBV5-5 and TRBJ2-1; 7 bases agree with TRBD2. Germline CDR1 SGHKS, CDR2 YYEKEE (reference sequence). V lost 4 bases to trimming and J lost 0 bases; unmatched junction nucleotides: 7. CDR3 length: 16 residues. The CDR3 region has the DNA TGTGCCAGCAGCGACGAACTAGCGAGCTCCTACAATGAGCAGTTCTTC. This sequence encodes CASSDELASSYNEQFF.

The J gene is TRBJ2-1, the V gene TRBV5-1; possible D gene TRBD1, 5 bases. Trimming took off 0 bases at V and 8 bases at J, with 15 bases between the two ends. The CDR3 has 15 residues. CDR1 is SGHRS, CDR2 YFSETQ, per germline. CDR3 in DNA: TGCGCCAGCAGCTTGGAAGGCAGGGTCATCGATGAGCAGTTCTTC. Amino acid sequence: CASSLEGRVIDEQFF.

The chain is built from TRBV7-9 and TRBJ1-4, with 8 bases identical to TRBD1. Germline values: CDR1 SEHNR, CDR2 FQNEAQ (reference sequence). Trimming cost V 7 bases and J 7 bases; bases outside gene matches: 8. This CDR3 contains 14 residues. CDR3 sequence: CASTPGGGGEKLFF. DNA for the CDR3: TGTGCCAGCACCCCAGGGGGCGGAGGTGAAAAACTGTTTTTT.